The entry below gives a single TCR beta chain sequence along with its context. Antigen specificity is unknown. TCRdb's copy holds only in-frame clones and misses some; the assay was immunoSEQ multiplex PCR. The repertoire holds more than 50,000 clones, around 79% seen once, with 1.2% in the top ten. The entry originates in a study of OX40 agonist ivuxolimab in advanced cancers. Across the whole study: Aged about 23 to 80 with a mean of approximately 57 years, they were roughly 83% male. Findings and limits, study-wide: The CD4+ and CD8+ T cells in the blood had expanded clonally by week 6 at 0.1 to 3.0 mg/kg. Among T cells, CD8+ cells averaged more expanded clones than CD4+ cells.

Any history of autoimmune disease or systemic immunosuppression disqualified patients. The CDR3 has 16 residues. CDR1 and CDR2 (germline): MGHRA, YSYEKL. V was cut by 0 bases and J by 2 bases, with 10 bases left in between. The J gene is TRBJ1-4, the V gene TRBV4-1; D is possibly TRBD1 (5 bases). The receptor's source is an adult with an advanced solid tumor such as melanoma, head and neck, liver or kidney cancer. Here the sequenced sample was CD4+ or CD8+ T cells sorted from blood, taken in a trial of the OX40 agonist ivuxolimab. The CDR3 DNA reads TGCGCCAGCAGCCAAGATCGGGGCGTCACTAATGAAAAACTGTTTTTT. Protein: CASSQDRGVTNEKLFF.